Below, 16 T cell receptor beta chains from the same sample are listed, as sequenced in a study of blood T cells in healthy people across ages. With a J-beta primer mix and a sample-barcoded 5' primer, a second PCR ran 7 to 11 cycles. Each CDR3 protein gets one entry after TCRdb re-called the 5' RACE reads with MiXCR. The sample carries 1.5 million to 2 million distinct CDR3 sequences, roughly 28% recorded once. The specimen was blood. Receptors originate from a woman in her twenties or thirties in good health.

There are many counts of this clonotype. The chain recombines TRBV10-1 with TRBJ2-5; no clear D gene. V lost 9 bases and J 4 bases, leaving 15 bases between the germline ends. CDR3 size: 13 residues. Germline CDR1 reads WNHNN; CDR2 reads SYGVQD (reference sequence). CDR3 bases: TGCGCCAGTCACATTGGTTTCGGAGAGACCCAGTACTTC. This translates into CASHIGFGETQYF.

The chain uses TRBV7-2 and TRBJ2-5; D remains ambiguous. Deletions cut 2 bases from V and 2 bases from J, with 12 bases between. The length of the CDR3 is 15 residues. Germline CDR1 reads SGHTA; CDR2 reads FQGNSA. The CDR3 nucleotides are TGTGCCAGCAGCTTACTTCTCCGGCGACAAGAGACCCAGTACTTC. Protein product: CASSLLLRRQETQYF.

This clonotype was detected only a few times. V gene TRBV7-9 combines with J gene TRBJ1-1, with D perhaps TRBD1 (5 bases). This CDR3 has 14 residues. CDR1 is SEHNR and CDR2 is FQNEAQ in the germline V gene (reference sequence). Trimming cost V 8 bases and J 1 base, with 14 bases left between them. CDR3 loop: CASGPIQANTEAFF. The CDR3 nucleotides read TGTGCCAGCGGCCCAATACAGGCGAACACTGAAGCTTTCTTT. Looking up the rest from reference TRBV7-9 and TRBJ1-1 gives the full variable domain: DTGVSQNPRHKITKRGQNVTFRCDPISEHNRLYWYRQTLGQGPEFLTYFQNEAQLEKSRLLSDRFSAERPKGSFSTLEIQRTEQGDSAMYLCASGPIQANTEAFFGQGTRLTVV.

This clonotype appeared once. The CDR3, as DNA: TGCGCCAGCAGCCAGGCAGGGGACAGGAGATACGAGCAGTACTTC. Protein product: CASSQAGDRRYEQYF. The V call is TRBV5-1, the J call TRBJ2-7; 8 nucleotides match TRBD1. With 4 bases clipped from V and 4 bases from J, the junction kept 10 bases outside the gene matches. The CDR3 consists of 15 residues. CDR1 SGHRS and CDR2 YFSETQ come from the germline V gene.

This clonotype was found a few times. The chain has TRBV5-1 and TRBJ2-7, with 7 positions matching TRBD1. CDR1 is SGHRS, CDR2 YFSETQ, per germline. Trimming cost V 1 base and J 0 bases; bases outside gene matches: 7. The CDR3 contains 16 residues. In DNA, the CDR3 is TGCGCCAGCAGCTTGCTCCGGGACAGTGACTCCTACGAGCAGTACTTC. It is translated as CASSLLRDSDSYEQYF.

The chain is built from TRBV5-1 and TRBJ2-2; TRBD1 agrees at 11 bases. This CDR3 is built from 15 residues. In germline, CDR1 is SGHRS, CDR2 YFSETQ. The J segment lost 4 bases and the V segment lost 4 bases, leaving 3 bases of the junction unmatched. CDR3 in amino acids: CASSLGQGVTGELFF. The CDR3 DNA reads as TGCGCCAGCAGCCTGGGACAGGGGGTCACCGGGGAGCTGTTTTTT. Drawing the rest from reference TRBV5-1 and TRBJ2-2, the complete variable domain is KAGVTQTPRYLIKTRGQQVTLSCSPISGHRSVSWYQQTPGQGLQFLFEYFSETQRNKGNFPGRFSGRQFSNSRSEMNVSTLELGDSALYLCASSLGQGVTGELFFGEGSRLTVL.

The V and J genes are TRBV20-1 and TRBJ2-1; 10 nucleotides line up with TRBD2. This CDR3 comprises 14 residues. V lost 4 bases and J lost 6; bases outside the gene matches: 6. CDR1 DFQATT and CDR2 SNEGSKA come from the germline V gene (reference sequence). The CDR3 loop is CSAKLAGKINEQFF. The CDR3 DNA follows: TGCAGTGCTAAACTAGCGGGGAAAATCAATGAGCAGTTCTTC.

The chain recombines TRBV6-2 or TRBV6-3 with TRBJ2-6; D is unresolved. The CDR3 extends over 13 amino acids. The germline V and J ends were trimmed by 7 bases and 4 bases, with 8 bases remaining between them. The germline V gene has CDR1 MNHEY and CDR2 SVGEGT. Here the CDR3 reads CASTGDGANVLTF. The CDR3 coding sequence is TGTGCCAGCACAGGTGACGGGGCCAACGTCCTGACTTTC.

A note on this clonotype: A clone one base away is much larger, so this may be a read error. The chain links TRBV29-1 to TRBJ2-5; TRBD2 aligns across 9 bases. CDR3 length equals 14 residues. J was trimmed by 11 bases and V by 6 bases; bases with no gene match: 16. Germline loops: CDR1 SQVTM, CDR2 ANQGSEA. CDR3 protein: CSVVERGAYNEQYF. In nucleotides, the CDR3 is TGCAGCGTGGTAGAGCGGGGGGCCTACAATGAGCAGTACTTC.

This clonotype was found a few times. This chain's CDR3 is CASSLRSGGTGLAGYTF. CDR3 DNA sequence: TGTGCCAGCAGCTTACGCTCGGGCGGGACAGGGTTGGCTGGCTACACCTTC. This chain joins TRBV7-2 and TRBJ1-2, with 9 bases fitting TRBD1. This CDR3 has 17 amino acids. The J segment lost 7 bases and the V segment lost 2 bases, leaving 14 bases of the junction unmatched. Germline V gives CDR1 SGHTA, CDR2 FQGNSA.

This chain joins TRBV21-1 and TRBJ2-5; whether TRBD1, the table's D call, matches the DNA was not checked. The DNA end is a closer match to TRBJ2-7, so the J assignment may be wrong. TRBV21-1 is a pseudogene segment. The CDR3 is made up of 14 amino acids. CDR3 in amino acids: CAAATGTDDYEQYF. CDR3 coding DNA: TGTGCCGCGGCCACCGGGACAGATGACTACGAGCAGTACTTC.

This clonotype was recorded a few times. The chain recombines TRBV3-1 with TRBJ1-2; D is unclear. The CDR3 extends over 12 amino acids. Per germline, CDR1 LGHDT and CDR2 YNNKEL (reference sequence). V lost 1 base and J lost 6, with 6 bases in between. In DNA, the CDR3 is TGTGCCAGCAGCCAAGTCCCGGATGGCTACACCTTC. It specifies CASSQVPDGYTF.

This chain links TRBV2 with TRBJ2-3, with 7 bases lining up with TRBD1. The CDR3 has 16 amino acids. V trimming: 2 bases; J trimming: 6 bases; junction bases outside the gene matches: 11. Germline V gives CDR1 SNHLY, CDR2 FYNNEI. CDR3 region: CASSEFRGPGDDTQYF. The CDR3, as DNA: TGTGCCAGCAGTGAATTTAGGGGGCCCGGTGATGATACGCAGTATTTT.

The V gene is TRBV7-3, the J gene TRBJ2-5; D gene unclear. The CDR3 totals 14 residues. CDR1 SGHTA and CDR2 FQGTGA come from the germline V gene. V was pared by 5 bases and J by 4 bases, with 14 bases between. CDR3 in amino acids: CASSLDPAAETQYF. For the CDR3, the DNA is TGTGCCAGCAGCCTGGACCCGGCGGCAGAGACCCAGTACTTC.

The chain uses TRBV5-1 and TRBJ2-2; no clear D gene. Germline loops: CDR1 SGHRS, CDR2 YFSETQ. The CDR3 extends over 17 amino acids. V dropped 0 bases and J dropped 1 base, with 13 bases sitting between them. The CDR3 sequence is CASSLGPHGVNTGELFF. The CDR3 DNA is TGCGCCAGCAGCTTGGGGCCCCACGGAGTGAACACCGGGGAGCTGTTTTTT.

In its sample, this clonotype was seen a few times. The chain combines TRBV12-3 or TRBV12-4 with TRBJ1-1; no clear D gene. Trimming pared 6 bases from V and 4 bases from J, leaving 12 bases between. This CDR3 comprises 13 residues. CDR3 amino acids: CASRDSWGTEAFF. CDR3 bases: TGTGCCAGCAGGGACTCTTGGGGCACTGAAGCTTTCTTT.